The 23 T cell receptor beta chains in this list originate from one sample, sequenced in a study of T cell changes during pregnancy in multiple sclerosis. TCRdb's table, derived via immunoSEQ multiplex PCR, lists solely in-frame clones and lacks some. The sample has 35,000 to 55,000 clones; around 92% are singletons. The sample was peripheral blood, taken in the third trimester of pregnancy. Every receptor here comes from a female donor with multiple sclerosis, enrolled in a pregnancy study.

This chain connects TRBV7-6 to TRBJ2-1; the D gene is possibly TRBD2 (5 bases). The CDR3 is 13 residues long. Germline V gene sequence: CDR1 SGHVS, CDR2 FNYEAQ. Between the trimmed V and J ends, which lost 1 base and 6 bases, there was a span of 7 bases. The CDR3 loop is CASSLGGPNEQFF. The CDR3 DNA is TGTGCCAGCAGCTTAGGAGGGCCCAATGAGCAGTTCTTC.

V and J are TRBV7-3 and TRBJ2-1; 12 bases match TRBD1. This CDR3 region has 15 residues. V trimming: 2 bases; J trimming: 7 bases; junction bases outside the gene matches: 3. From germline, CDR1 is SGHTA and CDR2 FQGTGA. CDR3 DNA: TGTGCCAGCAGCTTAGGGACAGGGGGCTGGAATGAGCAGTTCTTC. As protein: CASSLGTGGWNEQFF.

The chain has TRBV4-3 and TRBJ1-2, with D maybe TRBD1 (6 bases). Trimming took 5 bases from V and 4 from J, leaving 17 bases between them. The germline V gene encodes CDR1 LGHNA and CDR2 YSLEER. There are 15 residues in the CDR3. The CDR3 loop reads CASSEGGGAGYGYTF. The CDR3 coding sequence is TGCGCCAGCAGCGAAGGGGGGGGCGCGGGCTATGGCTACACCTTC.

The chain is built from TRBV7-9 and TRBJ2-7, with 9 bases identical to TRBD2. This CDR3 is built from 16 residues. After removal of 3 bases from V and 2 bases from J, the junction contained 8 bases not matched to a gene. Germline V CDR1 and CDR2: SEHNR, FQNEAQ (reference sequence). The CDR3 bases are TGTGCCAGCAGCTTGGGGGGCGGGAGGGCCGCCTACGAGCAGTACTTC. Translated, it gives CASSLGGGRAAYEQYF. Full variable domain (missing parts from reference TRBV7-9 and TRBJ2-7): DTGVSQNPRHKITKRGQNVTFRCDPISEHNRLYWYRQTLGQGPEFLTYFQNEAQLEKSRLLSDRFSAERPKGSFSTLEIQRTEQGDSAMYLCASSLGGGRAAYEQYFGPGTRLTVT.

J is TRBJ2-7 and V is TRBV11-2; 11 bases agree with TRBD1. The CDR3 is made up of 14 amino acids. V lost 5 bases to trimming and J lost 6 bases; unmatched junction nucleotides: 6. Germline V CDR1 and CDR2: SGHAT, FQNNGV. For the CDR3, the DNA is TGTGCCAGCAGCCACGGGACAGGGGGTGGCGAGCAGTACTTC. Its protein is CASSHGTGGGEQYF.

This chain links TRBV7-2 with TRBJ2-1; 8 positions match TRBD2. From germline, CDR1 is SGHTA and CDR2 FQGNSA. Trimming at V came to 2 bases and at J to 5 bases, leaving 11 bases not matched to a gene. The CDR3 loop spans 17 amino acids. The CDR3 sequence: CASSLYLGLEPDNEQFF. Here the CDR3 DNA reads TGTGCCAGCAGCTTATACCTGGGACTAGAACCCGACAATGAGCAGTTCTTC. The full variable domain, its missing parts supplied by reference TRBV7-2 and TRBJ2-1, is GAGVSQSPSNKVTEKGKDVELRCDPISGHTALYWYRQSLGQGLEFLIYFQGNSAPDKSGLPSDRFSAERTGGSVSTLTIQRTQQEDSAVYLCASSLYLGLEPDNEQFFGPGTRLTVL.

The chain has TRBV11-2 and TRBJ1-5; 9 nucleotides agree with TRBD1. This CDR3 has 14 residues. The ends lost 5 bases at V and 4 bases at J; junction bases unmatched: 3. Germline CDR1 is SGHAT and CDR2 is FQNNGV. The CDR3 loop is CASSPGTGNQPQHF. For the CDR3, the DNA is TGTGCCAGCAGCCCCGGGACAGGGAATCAGCCCCAGCATTTT.

The CDR3 is CASSLAPTRGLRETQYF. The CDR3 nucleotides are TGTGCCAGCAGCTTGGCCCCGACTCGAGGACTCCGAGAGACCCAGTACTTC. The chain joins TRBV5-6 to TRBJ2-5; TRBD2 might be the D (5 bases). The V and J ends lost 0 bases and 4 bases respectively, with 19 bases between them. The CDR3 has 17 amino acids. The V gene's germline CDR1 is SGHDT and CDR2 YYEEEE.

The chain carries TRBV19 and TRBJ2-7; D might be TRBD2 (5 bases). The CDR3 is 13 amino acids. Trimming took off 3 bases at V and 3 bases at J, with 9 bases between the two ends. Germline CDR1 reads LNHDA; CDR2 reads SQIVND (reference sequence). CDR3 nucleotides: TGTGCCAGTAGTATCTCTAGCTACTACGAGCAGTACTTC. The encoded protein is CASSISSYYEQYF.

DNA of the CDR3: TGTGCCAGCAGCCAGTGGGACACCCCTTTAGATGAGCAGTTCTTC. Protein: CASSQWDTPLDEQFF. The rearrangement uses TRBV14 and TRBJ2-1; D may be TRBD1 (6 bases). V was cut by 3 bases and J by 8 bases, with 17 bases left in between. Germline V lookup: CDR1 SGHDN, CDR2 FVKESK. The CDR3 sequence is 15 residues long.

This clone was seen only once. The V call is TRBV7-9, the J call TRBJ2-7; 10 nucleotides line up with TRBD2. The CDR3 runs to 15 residues. V gave up 4 bases and J gave up 0 bases; unmatched junction bases: 3. CDR1 is SEHNR, CDR2 FQNEAQ, per germline (reference sequence). The CDR3 DNA sequence: TGTGCCAGCAGCTCTTTAGCGGGGGGCTCCTACGAGCAGTACTTC. Encoded protein: CASSSLAGGSYEQYF.

On this clone: This sample also contains other DNA sequences that code for the same CDR3. This chain uses TRBV5-6 with TRBJ2-1; TRBD1 aligns across 8 bases. The trim removed 0 bases at V and 7 bases at J, leaving 6 bases unmatched. The germline V gene has CDR1 SGHDT and CDR2 YYEEEE. This CDR3 region has 15 residues. The CDR3 loop is CASSLAGGAGNEQFF. The CDR3 DNA reads as TGTGCCAGCAGCTTGGCAGGGGGCGCAGGGAATGAGCAGTTCTTC.

A note on this clone: This CDR3 fails to terminate in the conserved phenylalanine or tryptophan, so it likely reflects a read error. No DNA is shown, since the ends of the CDR3 on it are uncertain; the CDR3 is the one TCRdb lists. V usage is TRBV25-1 and J usage is TRBJ2-3; the table's D gene call, TRBD1, was not cross checked with the DNA. Germline values: CDR1 MGHDK, CDR2 SYGVNS. The CDR3 sequence runs 10 residues, both termini included. CDR3 sequence: CASRRDRVDL.

V and J are TRBV4-3 and TRBJ2-7; TRBD1 matches at 11 bases. V trimming: 1 base; J trimming: 4 bases; junction bases outside the gene matches: 6. The germline V gene encodes CDR1 LGHNA and CDR2 YSLEER. The CDR3 contains 16 residues. As DNA, the CDR3 is TGCGCCAGCAGCCAAGGCCGGGACAGGGGGGGATACGAGCAGTACTTC. Translated, it gives CASSQGRDRGGYEQYF.

This chain joins TRBV28 and TRBJ2-3; 7 nucleotides agree with TRBD2. V lost 7 bases to trimming and J lost 2 bases; unmatched junction nucleotides: 9. The CDR3 covers 15 residues. CDR1 and CDR2 (germline): MDHEN, SYDVKM. The CDR3 loop is CASTVERDPTDTQYF. CDR3 in DNA: TGTGCCAGCACTGTAGAGCGGGATCCCACAGATACGCAGTATTTT.

This chain links TRBV4-1 with TRBJ1-1; D is ambiguous. Trimming left V 0 bases short and J 2 bases short, with 4 bases between. From germline, CDR1 is MGHRA and CDR2 YSYEKL. The CDR3 is 13 amino acids. This CDR3 reads CASSQEANTEAFF. For the CDR3, the DNA is TGCGCCAGCAGCCAAGAGGCTAACACTGAAGCTTTCTTT.

The sample holds one count of this clone. The chain is built from TRBV6-6 and TRBJ2-7, with D tentatively TRBD1 (7 bases). Germline CDR1 and CDR2: MNHNY and SVGAGI (reference sequence). V was trimmed by 2 bases and J by 7 bases, leaving 12 bases between them. The CDR3 length is 13 residues. The CDR3 nucleotides are TGTGCCAGCAGTTACGGAGGGGGCTTAGAGCAGTACTTC. It is translated as CASSYGGGLEQYF.

The chain joins TRBV19 to TRBJ1-1; no clear D. CDR3 size: 13 residues. Between the trimmed V and J ends, which lost 5 bases and 8 bases, there was a span of 15 bases. Germline CDR1 and CDR2: LNHDA and SQIVND (reference sequence). In DNA, the CDR3 is TGTGCCAGTAGTGACCCTAACAGATTGGAAGCTTTCTTT. It yields the protein CASSDPNRLEAFF.

The chain is built from TRBV27 and TRBJ2-5; D is perhaps TRBD1 (5 bases). The J call is doubtful: the DNA matches TRBJ2-7 better. The germline V gene encodes CDR1 MNHEY and CDR2 SMNVEV (reference sequence). The CDR3 is 14 residues long. CDR3 residues: CASSPAGYAYEQYF. In DNA, the CDR3 is TGTGCCAGCAGCCCGGCAGGGTATGCCTACGAGCAGTACTTC.

The J gene is TRBJ1-5, the V gene TRBV28; perhaps TRBD1 as D (5 bases). The germline V gene encodes CDR1 MDHEN and CDR2 SYDVKM. The CDR3 spans 17 residues. V lost 3 bases and J 6 bases, leaving 21 bases between the germline ends. The CDR3, as DNA: TGTGCCAGCAGTTTTCTAGGGGCGCGAGGTATATCTCAGCCCCAGCATTTT. It is translated as CASSFLGARGISQPQHF.

The V gene is TRBV19, the J gene TRBJ1-2, with 8 positions matching TRBD1. The J segment lost 1 base and the V segment lost 4 bases, leaving 5 bases of the junction unmatched. CDR1 and CDR2 from the germline V gene are LNHDA and SQIVND (reference sequence). CDR3 length: 15 amino acids. Here the CDR3 DNA reads TGTGCCAGTAGTACAGGGGGCCGGGGTAACTATGGCTACACCTTC. Translating gives CASSTGGRGNYGYTF.

The sample holds one count of this clone. The rearrangement joins TRBV6-5 to TRBJ1-1; D is perhaps TRBD1 (6 bases). The V end lost 6 bases, the J end lost 4 bases, and 12 bases lay between the germline ends. This CDR3 is built from 13 residues. Germline assignment: CDR1 MNHEY and CDR2 SVGAGI. The CDR3 protein is CASSQGYRTEAFF. The CDR3 bases are TGTGCCAGCAGCCAGGGGTACCGCACTGAAGCTTTCTTT.

The chain employs TRBV15 and TRBJ2-5, with 10 bases matching TRBD2. J was trimmed by 5 bases and V by 6 bases; bases with no gene match: 3. Looked up from germline, CDR1 is LNHNV and CDR2 is YYDKDF (reference sequence). The CDR3 is 13 residues long. The CDR3 region is CATRSSGRETQYF. The CDR3 DNA reads TGTGCCACCAGAAGTAGCGGGAGGGAGACCCAGTACTTC.